This T cell receptor (beta chain) was sequenced for a study of shared clonotypes between healthy human individuals. Measured with immunoSEQ multiplex PCR; TCRdb has only the in-frame clones, and not every one. The repertoire holds around 980,000 clones, with around 78% as singletons. Sequencing used memory CD4+ T cells from PBMCs. Subset denoted: CD45RA-negative fraction. The receptor's source is a man aged 18 to 30 in good health. Some clones in this sample may be carry-over from other donors' samples.

The DNA of the CDR3 is TGTGCCAGCAGCTTCCCGCCGGGACTAGTGGAGACCCAGTACTTC. Encoded protein: CASSFPPGLVETQYF. V is TRBV7-2 and J is TRBJ2-5; TRBD2 aligns across 8 bases. The CDR3 has 15 amino acids. The germline V gene encodes CDR1 SGHTA and CDR2 FQGNSA. V lost 3 bases and J lost 5; bases outside the gene matches: 8.